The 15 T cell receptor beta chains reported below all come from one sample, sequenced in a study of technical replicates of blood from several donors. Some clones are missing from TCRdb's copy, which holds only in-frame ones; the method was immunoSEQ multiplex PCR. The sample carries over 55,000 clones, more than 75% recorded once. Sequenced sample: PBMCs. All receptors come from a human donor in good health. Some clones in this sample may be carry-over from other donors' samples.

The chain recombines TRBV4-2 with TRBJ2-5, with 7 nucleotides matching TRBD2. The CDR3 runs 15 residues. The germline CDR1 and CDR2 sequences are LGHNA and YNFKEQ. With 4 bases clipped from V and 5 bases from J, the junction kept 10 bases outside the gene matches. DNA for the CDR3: TGTGCCAGCAGCCCTAGCGGACTTATGCAGGAGACCCAGTACTTC. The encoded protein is CASSPSGLMQETQYF.

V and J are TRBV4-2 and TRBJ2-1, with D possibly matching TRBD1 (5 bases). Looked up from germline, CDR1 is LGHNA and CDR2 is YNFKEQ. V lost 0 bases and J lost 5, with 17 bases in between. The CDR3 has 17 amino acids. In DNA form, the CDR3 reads TGTGCCAGCAGCCAAGAACCCACAGGCCGAAATAACAATGAGCAGTTCTTC. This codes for CASSQEPTGRNNNEQFF.

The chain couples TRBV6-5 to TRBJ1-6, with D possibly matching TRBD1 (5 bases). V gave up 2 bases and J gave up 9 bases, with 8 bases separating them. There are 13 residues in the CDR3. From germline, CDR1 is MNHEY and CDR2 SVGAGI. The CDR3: CASSYRGSSPLHF. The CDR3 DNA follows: TGTGCCAGCAGTTACAGGGGCTCTTCACCCCTCCACTTT.

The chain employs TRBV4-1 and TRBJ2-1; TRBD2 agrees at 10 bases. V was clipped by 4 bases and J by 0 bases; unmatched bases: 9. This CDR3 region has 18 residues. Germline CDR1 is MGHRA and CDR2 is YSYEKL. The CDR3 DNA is TGCGCCAGCAGCCTCTCAGCGGGGGGGCAATACTCCTACAATGAGCAGTTCTTC. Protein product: CASSLSAGGQYSYNEQFF.

As DNA, the CDR3 is TGCAGCGTTGTGATAGCGGGGAACCAAGAGACCCAGTACTTC. Encoded protein: CSVVIAGNQETQYF. V and J are TRBV29-1 and TRBJ2-5, with TRBD2 identical over 8 bases. CDR3 length: 14 residues. The V gene's germline CDR1 is SQVTM and CDR2 ANQGSEA. Germline trimming cut 4 bases from V and 0 bases from J; bases unmatched to any gene: 4. Together with reference TRBV29-1 and TRBJ2-5, the CDR3 gives the full variable domain: SAVISQKPSRDICQRGTSLTIQCQVDSQVTMMFWYRQQPGQSLTLIATANQGSEATYESGFVIDKFPISRPNLTFSTLTVSNMSPEDSSIYLCSVVIAGNQETQYFGPGTRLLVL.

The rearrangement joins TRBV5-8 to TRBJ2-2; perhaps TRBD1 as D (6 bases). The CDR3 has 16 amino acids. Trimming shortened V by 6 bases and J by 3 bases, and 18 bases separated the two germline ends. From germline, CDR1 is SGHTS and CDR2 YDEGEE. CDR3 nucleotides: TGTGCCAGCACCCCCCTGGGCAGGGGAGACACCGGGGAGCTGTTTTTT. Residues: CASTPLGRGDTGELFF.

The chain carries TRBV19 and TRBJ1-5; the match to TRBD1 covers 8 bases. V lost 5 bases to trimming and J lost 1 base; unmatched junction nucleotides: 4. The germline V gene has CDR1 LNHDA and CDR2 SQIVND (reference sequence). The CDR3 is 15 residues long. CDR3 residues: CASSFRDRSNQPQHF. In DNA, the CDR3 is TGTGCCAGTAGTTTCCGGGACAGGAGCAATCAGCCCCAGCATTTT. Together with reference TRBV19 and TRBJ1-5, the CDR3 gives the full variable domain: DGGITQSPKYLFRKEGQNVTLSCEQNLNHDAMYWYRQDPGQGLRLIYYSQIVNDFQKGDIAEGYSVSREKKESFPLTVTSAQKNPTAFYLCASSFRDRSNQPQHFGDGTRLSIL.

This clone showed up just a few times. CDR3 in DNA: TGCGCCAGCAGTGCGCAACTAGCAGGGGATACGCAGTATTTT. It translates to CASSAQLAGDTQYF. This sequence joins TRBV10-1 and TRBJ2-3; perhaps TRBD2 as D (6 bases). This CDR3 contains 14 residues. Trimming shortened V by 4 bases and J by 6 bases, and 14 bases separated the two germline ends. Looked up from germline, CDR1 is WNHNN and CDR2 is SYGVQD (reference sequence).

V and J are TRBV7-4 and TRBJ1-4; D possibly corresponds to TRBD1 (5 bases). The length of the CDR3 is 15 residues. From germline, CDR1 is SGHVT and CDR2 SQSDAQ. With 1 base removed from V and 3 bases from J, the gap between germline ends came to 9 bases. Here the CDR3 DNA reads TGTGCCAGCAGCTTAGTGGGGCTGTCTAATGAAAAACTGTTTTTT. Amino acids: CASSLVGLSNEKLFF.

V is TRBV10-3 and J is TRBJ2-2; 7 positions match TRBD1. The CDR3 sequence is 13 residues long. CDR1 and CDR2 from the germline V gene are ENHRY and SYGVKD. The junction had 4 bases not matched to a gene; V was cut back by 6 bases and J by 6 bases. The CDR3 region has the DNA TGTGCCATCAGGCCCGACAGGGCCGGGGAGCTGTTTTTT. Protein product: CAIRPDRAGELFF.

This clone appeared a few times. CDR3 in amino acids: CASSLGQVNEKLFF. The CDR3 region has the DNA TGTGCCAGCAGCTTGGGACAGGTCAATGAAAAACTGTTTTTT. The rearrangement links TRBV7-9 to TRBJ1-4; 8 bases are a match to TRBD1. The CDR3 runs to 14 residues. Germline V gene lookup returns CDR1 SEHNR and CDR2 FQNEAQ (reference sequence). Losses at the gene ends were 3 bases for V and 5 bases for J; bases not matched to a gene: 2.

The CDR3 bases are TGTGCCAGCAGCTTCGCGGTGGGAGGGACAGATACGCAGTATTTT. Its protein product is CASSFAVGGTDTQYF. The chain has TRBV11-2 and TRBJ2-3; 7 positions match TRBD2. The germline CDR1 and CDR2 sequences are SGHAT and FQNNGV. The CDR3 loop spans 15 amino acids. With V trimmed by 3 bases and J by 3 bases, 6 bases remained unmatched.

The CDR3 is CATKTWTSSGTQYF. The CDR3 DNA is TGTGCCACCAAGACCTGGACTAGCTCCGGGACCCAGTACTTC. The J gene is TRBJ2-5, the V gene TRBV5-4; 8 bases fit TRBD2. J lost 7 bases, V lost 9 bases, and 14 bases had no gene match. The germline V gene encodes CDR1 SGHNT and CDR2 YYREEE (reference sequence). This CDR3 region has 14 residues. Based on the CDR3 plus reference TRBV5-4 and TRBJ2-5, the full variable domain is ETGVTQSPTHLIKTRGQQVTLRCSSQSGHNTVSWYQQALGQGPQFIFQYYREEENGRGNFPPRFSGLQFPNYSSELNVNALELDDSALYLCATKTWTSSGTQYFGPGTRLLVL.

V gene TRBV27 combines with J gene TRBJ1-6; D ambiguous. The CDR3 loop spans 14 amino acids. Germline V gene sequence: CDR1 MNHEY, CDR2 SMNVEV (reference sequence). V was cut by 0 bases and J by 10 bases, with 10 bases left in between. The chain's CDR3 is CASSLSTWSSPLHF. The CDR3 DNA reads TGTGCCAGCAGTTTATCGACTTGGTCCTCACCCCTCCACTTT.

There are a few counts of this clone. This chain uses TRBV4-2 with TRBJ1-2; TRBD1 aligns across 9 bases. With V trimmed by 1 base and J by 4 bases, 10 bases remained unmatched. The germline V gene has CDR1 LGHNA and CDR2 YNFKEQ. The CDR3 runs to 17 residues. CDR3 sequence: CASSQGTGAFHLYGYTF. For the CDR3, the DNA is TGTGCCAGCAGCCAAGGGACAGGGGCCTTCCACCTCTATGGCTACACCTTC.